This TCR beta chain derives from a study of response to subunit inactivated influenza vaccine. Germline CDR1 SGHTA, CDR2 FQGNSA. Unmatched junction bases numbered 2, after V lost 3 bases and J lost 4 bases. The CDR3 spans 14 residues. Study-level results: It was suggested by the authors that few new T cells are recruited by each seasonal influenza vaccination.

This clonotype has ten or more counts. Antigen specificity is unknown. A single record per CDR3 protein comes from TCRdb applying MiXCR to the RT-PCR reads. The data hold about 500,000 distinct CDR3 sequences, with 16% observed a single time. The sample was CD4+ T cells sorted from PBMCs, taken less than 30 months after vaccination. The chain is built from TRBV7-2 and TRBJ2-7, with TRBD2 identical over 11 bases. The source is a man between 50 and 75 years old who received an inactivated influenza vaccine. The CDR3 loop is CASSFGLAGYEQYF. DNA for the CDR3: TGTGCCAGCAGCTTCGGACTAGCGGGTTACGAGCAGTACTTC.